Following are 30 T cell receptor beta chains from one sample sequenced in a study of PD-L1 blockade in urothelial cancer. Repertoires were generated with immunoSEQ multiplex PCR, while TCRdb's copy carries only in-frame clones and drops some. The top ten hold 3% to 4% of the sample, which has approximately 50,000 clones, about 80% seen once. Time point denoted: pretreatment peripheral blood. Sequenced here: PBMCs, sampled around atezolizumab (anti-PD-L1) treatment. Source of these receptors: a man between 70 and 80 years old with urothelial cancer.

The gene calls are TRBV27 and TRBJ1-4; the match to TRBD1 covers 9 bases. This CDR3 is built from 14 residues. J was trimmed by 8 bases and V by 2 bases; bases with no gene match: 3. Germline CDR1 MNHEY, CDR2 SMNVEV (reference sequence). The CDR3 here is CASSLGTGREKLFF. In DNA form, the CDR3 reads TGTGCCAGCAGTTTAGGGACAGGGCGCGAAAAACTGTTTTTT.

V is TRBV30 and J is TRBJ2-1; D remains ambiguous. This CDR3 is 13 amino acids long. Germline V gene data show CDR1 as GTSNPN and CDR2 as SVGIG (reference sequence). Trimming left V 3 bases short and J 0 bases short, with 6 bases between. For the CDR3, the DNA is TGTGCCTGGAGGATCGGCTCCTACAATGAGCAGTTCTTC. Residues: CAWRIGSYNEQFF.

The rearrangement links TRBV2 to TRBJ2-1; D may be TRBD2 (6 bases). Trimming stripped 0 bases from V and 9 bases from J, with 15 bases between. The CDR3 extends over 15 amino acids. In germline, CDR1 is SNHLY, CDR2 FYNNEI. In DNA form, the CDR3 reads TGTGCCAGCAGTGAAGCGCTTCGGAGGGGACGTGAGCAGTTCTTC. Translation: CASSEALRRGREQFF.

The rearrangement links TRBV18 to TRBJ2-3; tentatively, D is TRBD1 (5 bases). Germline CDR1 and CDR2: KGHSH and LQKENI. The CDR3 totals 17 residues. V was clipped by 0 bases and J by 2 bases, with 15 bases between them. The DNA of the CDR3 is TGTGCCAGCTCACCACCCGGTAGGGGCCCCTACACAGATACGCAGTATTTT. Translated, it gives CASSPPGRGPYTDTQYF.

This clone was seen more than once but under ten times. The chain combines TRBV6-1 with TRBJ2-3; D remains ambiguous. CDR3 length equals 14 residues. V dropped 6 bases and J dropped 3 bases, with 13 bases sitting between them. Germline V gene data show CDR1 as MNHNS and CDR2 as SASEGT. The DNA of the CDR3 is TGTGCCAGCAGCCTGGCCGCTTTTACAGATACGCAGTATTTT. This codes for CASSLAAFTDTQYF.

CDR3 nucleotide sequence: TGTGCCAGCAGTACCACGACACTCAGGGTCAACACTGAAGCTTTCTTT. Amino acids: CASSTTTLRVNTEAFF. The chain joins TRBV27 to TRBJ1-1; TRBD1 might be the D (5 bases). The length of the CDR3 is 16 residues. Germline values: CDR1 MNHEY, CDR2 SMNVEV (reference sequence). V was pared by 5 bases and J by 2 bases, with 18 bases between.

V is TRBV5-1 and J is TRBJ2-2; D might be TRBD2 (7 bases). The CDR3 consists of 15 residues. V lost 0 bases and J 5 bases, leaving 11 bases between the germline ends. The germline V gene has CDR1 SGHRS and CDR2 YFSETQ. Written as DNA, the CDR3 is TGCGCCAGCAGCTTGGCCGGGGGGCGGACCGGGGAGCTGTTTTTT. This translates into CASSLAGGRTGELFF. The full variable domain, rest sourced from reference TRBV5-1 and TRBJ2-2, is KAGVTQTPRYLIKTRGQQVTLSCSPISGHRSVSWYQQTPGQGLQFLFEYFSETQRNKGNFPGRFSGRQFSNSRSEMNVSTLELGDSALYLCASSLAGGRTGELFFGEGSRLTVL.

The chain is built from TRBV5-1 and TRBJ1-1; D might be TRBD1 (6 bases). This CDR3 spans 14 amino acids. The V end was cut by 4 bases, the J end by 2 bases, with 12 bases between. From germline, CDR1 is SGHRS and CDR2 YFSETQ. CDR3 nucleotide sequence: TGCGCCAGCAGCCCTCGGACAGTAAACACTGAAGCTTTCTTT. It encodes CASSPRTVNTEAFF.

The V and J genes are TRBV2 and TRBJ2-1; 9 nucleotides agree with TRBD2. V was clipped by 3 bases and J by 8 bases; unmatched bases: 5. Germline CDR1 SNHLY, CDR2 FYNNEI. This CDR3 is 14 amino acids long. The CDR3: CASSDRTSAHEQFF. The CDR3, as DNA: TGTGCCAGCAGTGATAGGACTAGCGCCCATGAGCAGTTCTTC.

The V call is TRBV11-2, the J call TRBJ2-3; D might be TRBD1 (6 bases). In germline, CDR1 is SGHAT, CDR2 FQNNGV. The V gene lost 0 bases and the J gene lost 3 bases, with 13 bases spanning the gap. The CDR3 consists of 16 residues. The CDR3 nucleotides are TGTGCCAGCAGCTTAGAACTACAGGGTTATACAGATACGCAGTATTTT. This sequence encodes CASSLELQGYTDTQYF.

This clone was seen a single time. The gene calls are TRBV2 and TRBJ2-5; 7 bases map to TRBD1. The J segment lost 2 bases and the V segment lost 7 bases, leaving 7 bases of the junction unmatched. The CDR3 covers 14 residues. Germline-derived CDR1 and CDR2 are SNHLY and FYNNEI. CDR3 amino acids: CASNRQGRQETQYF. The CDR3 bases are TGTGCCAGCAATCGACAGGGACGGCAAGAGACCCAGTACTTC.

The V call is TRBV5-1, the J call TRBJ1-2, with D uncertain. From germline, CDR1 is SGHRS and CDR2 YFSETQ. The CDR3 has 11 amino acids. The V gene lost 8 bases and the J gene lost 10 bases, with 15 bases spanning the gap. CDR3 coding DNA: TGCGCCAGGGCACCCAAATTTGACTACACCTTC. Its translation: CARAPKFDYTF.

The chain joins TRBV27 to TRBJ2-3, with 9 bases matching TRBD2. Trimming at V came to 1 base and at J to 3 bases, leaving 11 bases not matched to a gene. There are 18 residues in the CDR3. CDR1 and CDR2 (germline): MNHEY, SMNVEV (reference sequence). The CDR3 loop is CASSLFSGTSRITDTQYF. CDR3 in DNA: TGTGCCAGCAGTTTATTTTCCGGGACTAGCAGGATTACAGATACGCAGTATTTT.

The V and J genes are TRBV15 and TRBJ1-2; no reliable D call. V was clipped by 5 bases and J by 2 bases, with 6 bases between them. CDR1 LNHNV and CDR2 YYDKDF come from the germline V gene (reference sequence). CDR3 size: 12 residues. In nucleotides, the CDR3 is TGTGCCACCAGCCAGAAAAACTATGGCTACACCTTC. This encodes CATSQKNYGYTF. Full variable domain (missing parts from reference TRBV15 and TRBJ1-2): DAMVIQNPRYQVTQFGKPVTLSCSQTLNHNVMYWYQQKSSQAPKLLFHYYDKDFNNEADTPDNFQSRRPNTSFCFLDIRSPGLGDTAMYLCATSQKNYGYTFGSGTRLTVV.

CDR3 region: CASSLTVLGVANYGYTF. In DNA form, the CDR3 reads TGCGCCAGCAGCTTGACCGTTTTGGGCGTCGCTAACTATGGCTACACCTTC. This sequence joins TRBV5-1 and TRBJ1-2; D not resolved. Trimming took 1 base from V and 0 from J, leaving 16 bases between them. The CDR3 spans 17 residues. Germline V CDR1 and CDR2: SGHRS, YFSETQ. The variable domain in full, completed from reference TRBV5-1 and TRBJ1-2, reads KAGVTQTPRYLIKTRGQQVTLSCSPISGHRSVSWYQQTPGQGLQFLFEYFSETQRNKGNFPGRFSGRQFSNSRSEMNVSTLELGDSALYLCASSLTVLGVANYGYTFGSGTRLTVV.

This sequence joins TRBV28 and TRBJ2-7; D uncertain. V lost 6 bases and J lost 3, with 12 bases in between. Germline values: CDR1 MDHEN, CDR2 SYDVKM. The CDR3 is made up of 13 amino acids. The CDR3 DNA follows: TGTGCCAGCAGGAAGCGACTGAGCTACGAGCAGTACTTC. It translates to CASRKRLSYEQYF. The full variable domain, its missing parts supplied by reference TRBV28 and TRBJ2-7, is DVKVTQSSRYLVKRTGEKVFLECVQDMDHENMFWYRQDPGLGLRLIYFSYDVKMKEKGDIPEGYSVSREKKERFSLILESASTNQTSMYLCASRKRLSYEQYFGPGTRLTVT.

The chain combines TRBV10-3 with TRBJ2-1, with 7 bases lining up with TRBD2. The CDR3 extends over 16 amino acids. Germline values: CDR1 ENHRY, CDR2 SYGVKD. Trimming took 0 bases from V and 6 from J; bases not matched to a gene: 8. The CDR3 protein is CAISESRLAELNEQFF. CDR3 coding DNA: TGTGCCATCAGTGAGTCGAGGCTAGCGGAGCTCAATGAGCAGTTCTTC.

The gene calls are TRBV9 and TRBJ2-1, with 7 bases that match TRBD2. The junction had 3 bases not matched to a gene; V was cut back by 0 bases and J by 3 bases. Germline CDR1 SGDLS, CDR2 YYNGEE. The CDR3 contains 15 residues. DNA for the CDR3: TGTGCCAGCAGCGTAGGGGGGGACTACTACAATGAGCAGTTCTTC. Its translation is CASSVGGDYYNEQFF. Full variable domain (remainder filled in from reference TRBV9 and TRBJ2-1): DSGVTQTPKHLITATGQRVTLRCSPRSGDLSVYWYQQSLDQGLQFLIQYYNGEERAKGNILERFSAQQFPDLHSELNLSSLELGDSALYFCASSVGGDYYNEQFFGPGTRLTVL.

This chain links TRBV12-5 with TRBJ1-1, with 8 bases identical to TRBD1. Per the germline V gene, CDR1 is LGHNT and CDR2 is FRNRAP. The CDR3 is 17 amino acids. V gave up 0 bases and J gave up 1 base; unmatched junction bases: 7. The CDR3 DNA is TGTGCTAGTGGTTTGGTACCCCTGACAGGGGAGAACACTGAAGCTTTCTTT. Translated: CASGLVPLTGENTEAFF.

The chain employs TRBV6-1 and TRBJ2-7; TRBD1 aligns across 9 bases. The germline V gene encodes CDR1 MNHNS and CDR2 SASEGT. This CDR3 has 18 residues. V lost 4 bases and J lost 4; bases outside the gene matches: 17. CDR3: CASSGKGIQGAQMYEQYF. DNA for the CDR3: TGTGCCAGCAGTGGTAAAGGGATACAGGGGGCTCAGATGTACGAGCAGTACTTC.

The CDR3 protein is CASSLTTGQDYNEQFF. CDR3 coding DNA: TGTGCCAGCAGCTTAACGACGGGACAGGATTACAATGAGCAGTTCTTC. This rearrangement joins TRBV11-3 to TRBJ2-1, with 8 bases that match TRBD1. The CDR3 has 16 amino acids. Germline CDR1 reads SGHNT; CDR2 reads YENEEA. V shed 2 bases and J 4 bases; nucleotides not matched to a gene: 7.

Note on this clone: The junction shows a germline mismatch at one end, possibly a read error. The rearrangement links TRBV4-1 to TRBJ2-1, with 12 bases fitting TRBD2. Germline CDR1 is MGHRA and CDR2 is YSYEKL. This CDR3 spans 16 amino acids. The CDR3 region has the DNA TGCGCCAGCAGCCAAGATACCCTGCCTAGCGGGAGGGAGCGGTTCTTC. The encoded protein is CASSQDTLPSGRERFF.

V usage is TRBV7-2 and J usage is TRBJ2-1, with 10 bases lining up with TRBD2. Germline V gives CDR1 SGHTA, CDR2 FQGNSA. The V gene end was trimmed by 5 bases and the J gene end by 6 bases; junction bases not matched to a gene: 7. CDR3 length: 15 amino acids. CDR3 in amino acids: CASSPPSGGINEQFF. CDR3 nucleotides: TGTGCCAGCAGCCCCCCTAGCGGGGGTATCAATGAGCAGTTCTTC.

V usage is TRBV4-2 and J usage is TRBJ2-3; D possibly corresponds to TRBD1 (5 bases). In germline, CDR1 is LGHNA, CDR2 YNFKEQ. V was pared by 0 bases and J by 2 bases, with 9 bases between. The CDR3 runs to 15 residues. CDR3 bases: TGTGCCAGCAGCCAAGAAGTGACAGACACAGATACGCAGTATTTT. Protein product: CASSQEVTDTDTQYF.

This clone came up once. The V and J genes are TRBV7-2 and TRBJ1-4, with a tentative D call TRBD1 (6 bases). CDR3 size: 14 residues. With 1 base removed from V and 8 bases from J, the gap between germline ends came to 11 bases. Germline-derived CDR1 and CDR2 are SGHTA and FQGNSA. As DNA, the CDR3 is TGTGCCAGCAGCTTAGTAAGTGGGACAGAAAAACTGTTTTTT. It yields the protein CASSLVSGTEKLFF.

This chain uses TRBV14 with TRBJ1-2; weak D call: TRBD1 (6 bases). Trimming removed 5 bases from V and 7 bases from J, with 8 bases in between. This CDR3 is built from 11 residues. Germline CDR1 SGHDN, CDR2 FVKESK. The CDR3 region is CASSTGFGYTF. DNA of the CDR3: TGTGCCAGCAGCACAGGGTTTGGCTACACCTTC.

V is TRBV6-5 and J is TRBJ1-1, with D possibly matching TRBD1 (5 bases). The CDR3 is made up of 15 amino acids. V lost 0 bases to trimming and J lost 2 bases, with 10 bases between them. The germline CDR1 and CDR2 sequences are MNHEY and SVGAGI. The CDR3, as DNA: TGTGCCAGCAGTTACTCGTACGACAGTAACACTGAAGCTTTCTTT. Translating it yields CASSYSYDSNTEAFF.

This chain joins TRBV7-3 and TRBJ2-1, with D possibly matching TRBD2 (5 bases). Looked up from germline, CDR1 is SGHTA and CDR2 is FQGTGA. The CDR3 spans 15 residues. V was clipped by 4 bases and J by 5 bases, with 15 bases between them. The CDR3, as DNA: TGTGCCAGCAGCTCCCTTGGCCGTAGCGACAATGAGCAGTTCTTC. Amino acid sequence: CASSSLGRSDNEQFF. The full variable domain, rest sourced from reference TRBV7-3 and TRBJ2-1, is GAGVSQTPSNKVTEKGKYVELRCDPISGHTALYWYRQSLGQGPEFLIYFQGTGAADDSGLPNDRFFAVRPEGSVSTLKIQRTERGDSAVYLCASSSLGRSDNEQFFGPGTRLTVL.

V usage is TRBV2 and J usage is TRBJ1-2, with 9 bases aligning to TRBD1. V shed 1 base, J shed 7 bases, and the junction held 1 base outside the gene matches. The CDR3 spans 13 residues. Germline lookup yields CDR1 SNHLY and CDR2 FYNNEI. This chain's CDR3 is CASSEGTGAGYTF. Here the CDR3 DNA reads TGTGCCAGCAGTGAAGGGACAGGGGCTGGCTACACCTTC.

The chain is built from TRBV19 and TRBJ2-1; TRBD2 aligns across 9 bases. V gave up 1 base and J gave up 5 bases; unmatched junction bases: 6. CDR3 length equals 16 residues. The V gene's germline CDR1 is LNHDA and CDR2 SQIVND (reference sequence). CDR3: CASSIAHGGRDNEQFF. CDR3 bases: TGTGCCAGTAGTATAGCCCACGGCGGGAGGGACAATGAGCAGTTCTTC.